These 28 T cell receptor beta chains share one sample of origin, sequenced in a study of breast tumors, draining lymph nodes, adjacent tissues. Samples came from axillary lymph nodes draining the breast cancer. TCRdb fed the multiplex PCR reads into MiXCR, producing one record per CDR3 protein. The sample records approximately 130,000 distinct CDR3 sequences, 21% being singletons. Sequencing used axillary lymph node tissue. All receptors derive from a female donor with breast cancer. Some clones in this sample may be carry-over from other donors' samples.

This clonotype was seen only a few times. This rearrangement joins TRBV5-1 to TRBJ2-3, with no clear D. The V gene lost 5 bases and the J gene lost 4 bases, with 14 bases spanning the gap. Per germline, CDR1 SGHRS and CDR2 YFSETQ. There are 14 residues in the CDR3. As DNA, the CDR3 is TGCGCCAGCAGTGGGATTAGACGCGCAGATACGCAGTATTTT. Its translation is CASSGIRRADTQYF.

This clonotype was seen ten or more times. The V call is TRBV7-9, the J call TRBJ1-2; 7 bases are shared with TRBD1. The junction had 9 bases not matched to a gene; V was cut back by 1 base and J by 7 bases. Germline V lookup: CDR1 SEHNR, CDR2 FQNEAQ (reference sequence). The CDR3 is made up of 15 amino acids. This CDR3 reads CASSLGQGEFFGYTF. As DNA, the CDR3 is TGTGCCAGCAGCTTAGGGCAGGGGGAATTTTTTGGCTACACCTTC.

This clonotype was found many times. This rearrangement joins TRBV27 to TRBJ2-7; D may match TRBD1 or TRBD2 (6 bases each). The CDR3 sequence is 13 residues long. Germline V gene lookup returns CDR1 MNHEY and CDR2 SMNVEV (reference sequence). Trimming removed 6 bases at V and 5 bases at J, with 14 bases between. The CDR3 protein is CASRSGGLNEQYF. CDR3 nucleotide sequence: TGTGCCAGCAGATCCGGGGGCCTGAACGAGCAGTACTTC.

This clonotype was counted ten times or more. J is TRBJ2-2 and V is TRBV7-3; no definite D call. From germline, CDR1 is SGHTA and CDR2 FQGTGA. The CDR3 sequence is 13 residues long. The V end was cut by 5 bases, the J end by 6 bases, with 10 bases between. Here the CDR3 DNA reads TGTGCCAGCAGCGCCGTCCAGCCCGGGGAGCTGTTTTTT. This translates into CASSAVQPGELFF.

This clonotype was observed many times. CDR3 amino acids: CASSPSGVKLYEQYF. The CDR3 DNA is TGTGCCAGCAGCCCCTCCGGGGTAAAGCTCTACGAGCAGTACTTC. The gene calls are TRBV7-8 and TRBJ2-7, with D tentatively TRBD2 (5 bases). CDR3 size: 15 residues. Between the trimmed V and J ends, which lost 5 bases and 3 bases, there was a span of 17 bases. CDR1 SGHVS and CDR2 FQNEAQ come from the germline V gene.

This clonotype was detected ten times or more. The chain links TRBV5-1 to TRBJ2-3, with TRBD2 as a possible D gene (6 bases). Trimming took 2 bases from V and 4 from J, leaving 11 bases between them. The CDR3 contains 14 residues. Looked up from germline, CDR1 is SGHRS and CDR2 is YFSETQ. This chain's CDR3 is CASSFGGVADTQYF. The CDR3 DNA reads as TGCGCCAGCAGCTTTGGCGGGGTCGCAGATACGCAGTATTTT.

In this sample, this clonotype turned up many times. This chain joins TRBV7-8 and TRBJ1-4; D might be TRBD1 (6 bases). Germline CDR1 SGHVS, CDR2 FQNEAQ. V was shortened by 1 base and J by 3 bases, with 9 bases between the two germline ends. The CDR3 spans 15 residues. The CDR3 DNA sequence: TGTGCCAGCAGCTTAGAGGACAGACCTAATGAAAAACTGTTTTTT. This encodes CASSLEDRPNEKLFF.

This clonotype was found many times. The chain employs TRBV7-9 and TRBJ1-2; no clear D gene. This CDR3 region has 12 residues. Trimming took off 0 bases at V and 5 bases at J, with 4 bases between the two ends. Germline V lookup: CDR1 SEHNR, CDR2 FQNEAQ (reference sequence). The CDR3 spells CASSLAQYGYTF. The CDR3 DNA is TGTGCCAGCAGCTTAGCACAGTATGGCTACACCTTC.

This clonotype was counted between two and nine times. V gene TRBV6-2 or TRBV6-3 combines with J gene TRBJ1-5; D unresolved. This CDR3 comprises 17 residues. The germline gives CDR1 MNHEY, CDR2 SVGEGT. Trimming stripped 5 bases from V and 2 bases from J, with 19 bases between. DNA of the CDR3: TGTGCCAGCAGTGGGAGCGTTATGTCTGGGGGCAATCAGCCCCAGCATTTT. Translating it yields CASSGSVMSGGNQPQHF.

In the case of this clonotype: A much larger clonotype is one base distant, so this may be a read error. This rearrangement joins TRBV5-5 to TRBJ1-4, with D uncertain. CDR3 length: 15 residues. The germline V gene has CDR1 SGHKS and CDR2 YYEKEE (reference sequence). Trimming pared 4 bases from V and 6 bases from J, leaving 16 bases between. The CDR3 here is CASSAPGNGDEKLFF. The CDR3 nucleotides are TGTGCCAGCAGCGCACCGGGAAATGGAGATGAAAAACTGTTTTTT.

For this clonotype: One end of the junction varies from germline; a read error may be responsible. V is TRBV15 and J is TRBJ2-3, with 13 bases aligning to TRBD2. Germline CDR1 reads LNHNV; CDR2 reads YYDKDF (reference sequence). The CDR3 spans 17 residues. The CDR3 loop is CASSAGGTSGNSDTQYF. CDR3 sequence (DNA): TGTGCCAGCAGCGCCGGGGGGACTAGCGGGAACTCAGATACGCAGTATTTT.

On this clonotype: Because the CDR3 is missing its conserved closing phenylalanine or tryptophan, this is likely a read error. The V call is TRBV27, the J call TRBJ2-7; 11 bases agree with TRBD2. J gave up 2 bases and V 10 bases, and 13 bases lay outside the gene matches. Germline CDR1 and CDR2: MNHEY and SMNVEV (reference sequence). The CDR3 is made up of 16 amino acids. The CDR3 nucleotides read TGTGCCACCCGGGGGGGGACTAGCGGACATACCTACGAGCAGTACTCC. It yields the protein CATRGGTSGHTYEQYS.

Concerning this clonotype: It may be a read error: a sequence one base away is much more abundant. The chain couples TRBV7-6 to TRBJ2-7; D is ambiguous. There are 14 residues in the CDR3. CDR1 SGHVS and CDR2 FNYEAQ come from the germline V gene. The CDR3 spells CASSFSRGSYERYF. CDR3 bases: TGTGCCAGCAGCTTTTCTCGCGGATCCTACGAGCGGTACTTC. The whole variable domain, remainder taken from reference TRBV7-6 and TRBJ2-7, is GAGVSQSPRYKVTKRGQDVALRCDPISGHVSLYWYRQALGQGPEFLTYFNYEAQQDKSGLPNDRFSAERPEGSISTLTIQRTEQRDSAMYRCASSFSRGSYERYFGPGTRLTVT.

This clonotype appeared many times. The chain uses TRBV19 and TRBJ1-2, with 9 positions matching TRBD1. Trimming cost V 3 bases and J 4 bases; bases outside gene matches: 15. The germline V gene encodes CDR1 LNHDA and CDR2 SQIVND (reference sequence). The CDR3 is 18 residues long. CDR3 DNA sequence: TGTGCCAGTAGTATTTCGGGACAGGGAGTTTTCAGAGCCTATGGCTACACCTTC. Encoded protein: CASSISGQGVFRAYGYTF.

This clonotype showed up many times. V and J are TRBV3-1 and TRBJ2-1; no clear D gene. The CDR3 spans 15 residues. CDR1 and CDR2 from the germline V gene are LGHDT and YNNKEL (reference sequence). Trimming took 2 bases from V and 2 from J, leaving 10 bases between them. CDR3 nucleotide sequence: TGTGCCAGCAGCCAACGGGTAGAAACCTACAATGAGCAGTTCTTC. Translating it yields CASSQRVETYNEQFF.

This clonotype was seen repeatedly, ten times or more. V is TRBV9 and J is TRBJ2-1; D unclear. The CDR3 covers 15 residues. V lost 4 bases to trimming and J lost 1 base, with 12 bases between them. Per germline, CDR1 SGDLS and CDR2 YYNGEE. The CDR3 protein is CASSLSNPSYNEQFF. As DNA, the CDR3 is TGTGCCAGCAGCCTCTCCAACCCATCCTACAATGAGCAGTTCTTC.

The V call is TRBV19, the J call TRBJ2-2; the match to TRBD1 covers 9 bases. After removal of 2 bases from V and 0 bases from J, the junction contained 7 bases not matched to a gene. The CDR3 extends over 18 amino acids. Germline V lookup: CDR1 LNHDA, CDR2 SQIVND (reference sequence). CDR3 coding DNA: TGTGCCAGTAGTATATTCGGGACAGGGCTGGCGAACACCGGGGAGCTGTTTTTT. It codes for CASSIFGTGLANTGELFF.

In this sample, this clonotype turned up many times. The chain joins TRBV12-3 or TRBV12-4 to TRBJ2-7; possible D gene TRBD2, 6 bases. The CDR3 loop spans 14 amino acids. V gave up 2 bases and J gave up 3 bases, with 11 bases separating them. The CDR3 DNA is TGTGCCAGCAGTTTAAGCGGGCAGAACTACGAGCAGTACTTC. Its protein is CASSLSGQNYEQYF.

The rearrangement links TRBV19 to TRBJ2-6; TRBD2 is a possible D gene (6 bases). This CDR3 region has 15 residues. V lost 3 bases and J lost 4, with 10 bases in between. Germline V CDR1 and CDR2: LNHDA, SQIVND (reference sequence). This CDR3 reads CASSMRRAGANVLTF. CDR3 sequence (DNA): TGTGCCAGTAGTATGAGGAGGGCCGGGGCCAACGTCCTGACTTTC.

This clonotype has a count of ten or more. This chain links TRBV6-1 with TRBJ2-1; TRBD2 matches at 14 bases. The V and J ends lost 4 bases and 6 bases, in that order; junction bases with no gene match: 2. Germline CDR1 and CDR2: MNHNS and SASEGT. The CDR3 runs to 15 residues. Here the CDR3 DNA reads TGTGCCAGCAGTGGGGGGACTAGCGGGGGCAATGAGCAGTTCTTC. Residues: CASSGGTSGGNEQFF.

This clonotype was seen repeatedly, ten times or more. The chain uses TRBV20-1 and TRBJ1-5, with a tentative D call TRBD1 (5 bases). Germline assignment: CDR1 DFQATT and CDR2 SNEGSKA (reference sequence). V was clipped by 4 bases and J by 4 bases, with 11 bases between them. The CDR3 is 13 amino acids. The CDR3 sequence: CSAMRPGNQPQHF. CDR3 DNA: TGCAGTGCTATGCGCCCAGGGAATCAGCCCCAGCATTTT.

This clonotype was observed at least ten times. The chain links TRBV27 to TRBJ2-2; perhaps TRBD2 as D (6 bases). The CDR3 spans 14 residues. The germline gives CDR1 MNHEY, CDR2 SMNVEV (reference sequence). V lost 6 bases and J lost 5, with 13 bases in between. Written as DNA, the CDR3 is TGTGCCAGCAGATTCGGGAGCGAAACCGGGGAGCTGTTTTTT. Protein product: CASRFGSETGELFF.

CDR3 amino acids: CATRTGRVNQPQHF. CDR3 nucleotide sequence: TGTGCCACCAGGACAGGGAGAGTCAATCAGCCCCAGCATTTT. V and J are TRBV19 and TRBJ1-5; 8 bases are shared with TRBD1. Trimming cost V 10 bases and J 3 bases; bases outside gene matches: 8. The CDR3 is 14 residues long. Germline V gene lookup returns CDR1 LNHDA and CDR2 SQIVND (reference sequence).

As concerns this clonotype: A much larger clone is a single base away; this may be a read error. The CDR3 coding sequence is TGTGCCAGCAGCTTGGCGAGGGGCGGTGAGCAGTTCTTC. Residues: CASSLARGGEQFF. The chain is built from TRBV5-4 and TRBJ2-1; D is tentatively TRBD1 or TRBD2 (5 bases each). The CDR3 sequence is 13 residues long. Germline assignment: CDR1 SGHNT and CDR2 YYREEE (reference sequence). Trimming took off 0 bases at V and 9 bases at J, with 10 bases between the two ends.

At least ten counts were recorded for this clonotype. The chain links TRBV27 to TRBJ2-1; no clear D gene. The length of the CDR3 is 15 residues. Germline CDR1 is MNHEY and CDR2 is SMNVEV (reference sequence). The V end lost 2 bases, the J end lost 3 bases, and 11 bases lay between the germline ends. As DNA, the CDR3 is TGTGCCAGCAGTTTAATACGCGGAAACTACAATGAGCAGTTCTTC. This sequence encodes CASSLIRGNYNEQFF.

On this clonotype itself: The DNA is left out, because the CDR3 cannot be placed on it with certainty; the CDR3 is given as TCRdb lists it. The CDR3 protein is CASSVGFGAIQETRYF. The V call is TRBV9, the J call TRBJ2-5. The CDR3 length equals 16 residues, ends included. In germline, CDR1 is SGDLS, CDR2 YYNGEE.

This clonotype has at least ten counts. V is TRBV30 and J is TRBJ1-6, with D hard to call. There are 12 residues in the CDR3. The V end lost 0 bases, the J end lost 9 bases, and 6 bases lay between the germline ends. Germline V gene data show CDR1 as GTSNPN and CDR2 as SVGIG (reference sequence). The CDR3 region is CAWSVGFSPLHF. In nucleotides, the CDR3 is TGTGCCTGGAGTGTGGGGTTTTCACCCCTCCACTTT. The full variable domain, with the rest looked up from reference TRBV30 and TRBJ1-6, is SQTIHQWPATLVQPVGSPLSLECTVEGTSNPNLYWYRQAAGRGLQLLFYSVGIGQISSEVPQNLSASRPQDRQFILSSKKLLLSDSGFYLCAWSVGFSPLHFGNGTRLTVT.

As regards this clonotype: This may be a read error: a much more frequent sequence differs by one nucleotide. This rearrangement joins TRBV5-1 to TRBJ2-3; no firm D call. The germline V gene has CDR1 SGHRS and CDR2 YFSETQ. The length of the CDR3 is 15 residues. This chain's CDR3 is CASILEWRSTDTQYF. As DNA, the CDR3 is TGCGCCAGCATCTTGGAATGGCGGAGCACAGATACGCAGTATTTT.